Sequencing of this T cell receptor beta chain was carried out in a study of T cells expressing NK-cell markers. Study in general: HCMV seropositivity characterized seven of the eight sequenced donors, and seronegativity one. Study-wide results and limits: Also leading the CD3+CD56-NKG2C+ fraction in a handful of donors were these clonotypes. NKG2C+ dominant clonotype frequencies in six donors were roughly 1.0-7.5% of CD8+ T cells.

Making the TCR beta cDNA relied on 5'RACE template switching with UMIs. TCRdb re-analyzed the 5' RACE reads; it lists each CDR3 protein once, without DNA. The data show 200,000 to 300,000 distinct CDR3 sequences, and the top ten clones hold 3.5% to 5%. Notes on this clonotype: Its specificity is unknown.

CDR1 and CDR2 (germline): SGDLS, YYNGEE. The CDR3 has 15 amino acids. V is TRBV9 and J is TRBJ1-6; as DNA is missing, the TRBD1 call by TCRdb cannot be tested. The TCR originated in a woman aged 18-70 years in good health. Sequenced: blood T cells: a sorted CD56 or NKG2C T cell subset, CD4+ or CD8+ T cells, or bulk PBMC T cells (not recorded which). CDR3 protein: CASSVATGGSSPLHF.